The rows below give T cell receptor beta chains drawn from one sample of a study of T cell responses to AZD1222 COVID-19 vaccine. TCRdb keeps only in-frame clones here, not all; method: immunoSEQ multiplex PCR. The data hold 95,000 to 110,000 clones, with 87% observed a single time. Sequenced material: peripheral blood, taken 28 days after the second AZD1222 dose. These receptors all stem from an adult who received the AZD1222 COVID-19 vaccine. Each CDR3 is given with its conserved first and last residue. D genes are given only for firm matches. Size values are once, few and many counts, or a class for expanded clones, and some rows have none.

CASSYEGSGTEAFF TGTGCCAGCAGTTACGAGGGGTCGGGAACTGAAGCTTTCTTT TRBJ1-1 NA TRBV6-6 NA
CASSYPSPKEYF TGTGCCAGCAGTTACCCAAGCCCTAAGGAGTATTTT TRBJ2-3 NA TRBV6-2/TRBV6-3 NA
CASSLRSQAHYEQYF TGTGCCAGCAGCTTGAGGTCCCAGGCCCACTACGAGCAGTACTTC TRBJ2-7 NA TRBV11-2 few
CASSYWGTDGYTF TGTGCCAGCAGTTACTGGGGTACGGATGGCTACACCTTC TRBJ1-2 NA TRBV6-5 NA
CASSLSGQGATEAFF TGTGCCAGCAGCTTGTCGGGACAGGGGGCCACTGAAGCTTTCTTT TRBJ1-1 TRBD1 TRBV5-4 NA
CASSFIGGGEKLFF TGTGCCAGCAGTTTTATCGGGGGCGGCGAAAAACTGTTTTTT TRBJ1-4 NA TRBV28 NA
CASSHKPGQGWYEQYF TGTGCCAGCAGCCACAAGCCGGGACAGGGCTGGTACGAGCAGTACTTC TRBJ2-7 TRBD1 TRBV5-6 NA
CASSAGTVPTNEKLFF TGTGCCAGCAGCGCAGGGACTGTTCCAACTAATGAAAAACTGTTTTTT TRBJ1-4 NA TRBV9 NA
CASSPAPGIRNYGYTF TGTGCCAGCAGCCCGGCCCCCGGGATCCGTAACTATGGCTACACCTTC TRBJ1-2 NA TRBV7-2 NA
CASSPGDTQETQYF TGCGCCAGCAGCCCTGGGGACACCCAAGAGACCCAGTACTTC TRBJ2-5 NA TRBV5-1 NA
CASSLGDRPRYGYTF TGTGCCAGCAGCTTGGGGGACAGGCCCCGCTATGGCTACACCTTC TRBJ1-2 TRBD1 TRBV5-8 many
CASSPITGGEKLFF TGTGCCAGCAGCCCCATAACAGGGGGTGAAAAACTGTTTTTT TRBJ1-4 TRBD1 TRBV6-2/TRBV6-3 once
CASTPRGNQPQHF TGTGCCAGTACCCCACGGGGCAATCAGCCCCAGCATTTT TRBJ1-5 NA TRBV19 NA
CASSPLLGAGYTF TGTGCCAGCAGTCCCCTCCTGGGGGCTGGCTACACCTTC TRBJ1-2 NA TRBV6-5 NA
CASSPTGNEQFF TGTGCCAGCAGCCCGACTGGGAATGAGCAGTTCTTC TRBJ2-1 NA TRBV4-2 NA
CASSLGPGGPGRIDTQYF TGTGCCAGCAGCTTGGGTCCGGGGGGGCCGGGAAGGATAGATACGCAGTATTTT TRBJ2-3 TRBD2 TRBV5-6 NA
CASTRQGRGPFF TGTGCCAGCACCCGGCAGGGAAGGGGCCCTTTCTTT TRBJ1-1 NA TRBV7-8 NA
CASSTSGTHYEQYF TGTGCCAGCAGCACCTCCGGGACACACTACGAGCAGTACTTC TRBJ2-7 NA TRBV28 NA
CASSQVWQGGHEKLFF TGTGCCAGCAGCCAAGTTTGGCAGGGAGGTCATGAAAAACTGTTTTTT TRBJ1-4 NA TRBV14 NA
CASSLVAGAANTGELFF TGTGCCAGCAGCTTAGTGGCGGGGGCGGCGAACACCGGGGAGCTGTTTTTT TRBJ2-2 NA TRBV11-3 NA
CASSLVRGLGYEQYF TGTGCCAGCAGTTTGGTTAGGGGGCTAGGGTACGAGCAGTACTTC TRBJ2-7 TRBD1 TRBV28 NA
CASSQDPTAGESNQPQHF TGCGCCAGCAGCCAAGATCCGACGGCAGGGGAGAGCAATCAGCCCCAGCATTTT TRBJ1-5 NA TRBV4-3 NA
CASSRDRGSGYTF TGTGCCAGCAGCAGGGACAGGGGGAGTGGCTACACCTTC TRBJ1-2 TRBD1 TRBV3-1/TRBV3-2 NA
CASSPQGQGTYEQYF TGTGCCAGTAGTCCCCAAGGACAGGGAACCTACGAGCAGTACTTC TRBJ2-7 TRBD1 TRBV19 once
CASSRPDYSYEQYF TGTGCCAGCAGCCGTCCGGACTACTCCTACGAGCAGTACTTC TRBJ2-7 NA TRBV6-5 NA
CASGGQLNTEAFF TGTGCCAGCGGGGGACAGTTGAACACTGAAGCTTTCTTT TRBJ1-1 TRBD1 TRBV27 NA
CASSIWYRGRLIAASGVENIQYF TGTGCCAGTAGTATCTGGTATAGAGGGCGGCTCATAGCAGCTAGCGGGGTAGAAAACATTCAGTACTTC TRBJ2-4 TRBD2 TRBV19 NA
CASSQDFGGLTGKLFF TGCGCCAGCAGCCAAGATTTCGGGGGGCTTACTGGAAAACTGTTTTTT TRBJ1-4 NA TRBV4-1 NA
CASSPRLDRVRAEAFF TGTGCCAGCTCACCGCGCCTGGACAGGGTTAGAGCTGAAGCTTTCTTT TRBJ1-1 TRBD1 TRBV18 NA
CASSRQSSYEQYF TGTGCCAGCAGCCGACAGAGCTCCTACGAGCAGTACTTC TRBJ2-7 NA TRBV7-2 NA
CSVEDLADREWGDTQYF TGCAGCGTTGAAGATCTAGCAGACAGGGAATGGGGAGATACGCAGTATTTT TRBJ2-3 TRBD1 TRBV29-1 NA
CASRGLADTDTQYF TGTGCCAGTAGAGGCCTAGCGGACACAGATACGCAGTATTTT TRBJ2-3 TRBD2 TRBV19 NA
CASSEGIGNTIYF TGTGCCAGCAGTGAGGGAATCGGAAACACCATATATTTT TRBJ1-3 NA TRBV2 few
CASSFRDEQYF TGTGCCAGCAGTTTCCGGGACGAGCAGTACTTC TRBJ2-7 NA TRBV6-1 NA
CASSELAGGQETQYF TGTGCCAGCAGTGAACTAGCGGGGGGGCAAGAGACCCAGTACTTC TRBJ2-5 TRBD2 TRBV6-1 few
CASSLGRSATNEKLFF TGCGCCAGCAGCCTCGGACGTTCAGCAACTAATGAAAAACTGTTTTTT TRBJ1-4 NA TRBV5-1 few
CASSFSLTGALTGELFF TGTGCCAGCAGCTTTTCCTTGACAGGGGCCCTCACCGGGGAGCTGTTTTTT TRBJ2-2 TRBD1 TRBV7-2 NA
CASSPTASNYGYTF TGTGCCAGCAGCCCTACAGCATCTAACTATGGCTACACCTTC TRBJ1-2 NA TRBV7-3 NA
CASSPVSSGNTIYF TGTGCCAGCAGTCCAGTGAGCTCTGGAAACACCATATATTTT TRBJ1-3 NA TRBV3-1/TRBV3-2 NA
CASSPSSGNTIYF TGTGCCAGCAGCCCAAGCTCTGGAAACACCATATATTTT TRBJ1-3 NA TRBV2 NA